This TCR beta chain originates from a study of technical replicates of blood from a few donors. Sequencing was performed with immunoSEQ multiplex PCR; in TCRdb, only in-frame clones are kept and a portion is missing. The table has about 56,000 clones, nearly 95% seen once. The receptor was derived from a human donor in good health. Some clones in this sample may be carry-over from other donors' samples. The sample comprised PBMCs.

CDR3 in DNA: TGCGCCAGCAGCCAGGGACACGGGAACATTCAGTACTTC. This encodes CASSQGHGNIQYF. The chain joins TRBV4-1 to TRBJ2-4; tentative D call: TRBD1 (6 bases). CDR3 length equals 13 residues. V lost 3 bases, J lost 7 bases, and 10 bases lay in between. Germline assignment: CDR1 MGHRA and CDR2 YSYEKL.